This T cell receptor beta chain was obtained from a study of cytomegalovirus exposure and HLA in healthy donors. General study findings and limits: In a later analysis, at a false discovery rate of 0.05, 15,000 to 20,000 TCR beta sequences matched HLA alleles. Clonal expansion, a later analysis showed, was greater in HLA-associated TCR beta chains than in equally common others. Three of the chains that were CMV-associated were confirmed in vitro to be specific for CMV antigens.

Details on this clone: The antigen is undetermined.

The study ran its PCR with 60 Vbeta and 13 Jbeta primers. TCRdb keeps only in-frame clones here, not all; method: immunoSEQ multiplex PCR. The data contain some 210,000 clones, around 73% of them singletons. Trimming left V 4 bases short and J 6 bases short, with 17 bases between. The CDR3 is 15 residues long. The V gene's germline CDR1 is SGHDT and CDR2 YYEEEE. This sequence was found in a male donor in good health and CMV-seronegative. The chain couples TRBV5-6 to TRBJ1-5; D gene unclear. Sequenced input: PBMCs. DNA for the CDR3: TGTGCCAGCAGCCGGGGTGTGGCGGTCCCTCAGCCCCAGCATTTT. Its protein is CASSRGVAVPQPQHF.